The source of this T cell receptor beta chain is a study of sequential checkpoint blockade in melanoma. Across the study: Randomization was 1:1 between first-line nivolumab→ipilimumab and ipilimumab→nivolumab.

The treatment: randomized to nivolumab then ipilimumab (arm A) or the reverse (arm B). No patient had prior DNA-damaging chemotherapy. From thawed PBMCs, live CD3+CD8+ cells negative for CD19 and CD56 were sorted. Generated by immunoSEQ multiplex PCR, the TCRdb table keeps only in-frame clones and is missing some. The sample holds approximately 3,600 clones; about three fifths are singletons and the top ten take less than 80%. V lost 6 bases to trimming and J lost 4 bases; unmatched junction nucleotides: 9. Per germline, CDR1 SNHLY and CDR2 FYNNEI. The CDR3 spans 15 residues. The rearrangement uses TRBV2 and TRBJ2-5; 9 bases map to TRBD1. Sample: CD8+ T cells sorted from blood (inferred from file names), taken from a patient given nivolumab and ipilimumab in sequence. The source is a human donor with melanoma. CDR3 region: CASSSGGQGLETQYF. The CDR3 DNA sequence: TGTGCCAGCAGCTCCGGCGGACAGGGGTTAGAGACCCAGTACTTC.